This T cell receptor beta chain was captured in a study of cytomegalovirus exposure and HLA in healthy donors. Study summary: An analysis done earlier identified around 100 million unique TCR beta sequences from around 180 million T cells. Findings and limits, study-wide: Investigators reported about 160 TCR beta chains as tied to cytomegalovirus. V- and J-gene trimming in TCR beta was tied to a missense DCLRE1C variant by an analysis performed later.

This clone has a single count. Its target is not known. The PCR made use of 60 Vbeta and 13 Jbeta primers. TCRdb keeps only in-frame clones here, not all; method: immunoSEQ multiplex PCR. The top ten hold about 4% of the sample, which has 150,000 to 180,000 clones, 65% to 80% seen once. CDR1 is ENHRY and CDR2 is SYGVKD in the germline V gene. CDR3 size: 16 residues. Sequenced input: PBMCs. The rearrangement joins TRBV10-3 to TRBJ2-2; 11 nucleotides agree with TRBD2. The sequence derives from a woman aged 40-49 years in good health and CMV-seronegative. DNA for the CDR3: TGTGCTTCGTTTAGCGGGAGGGCCTTGGACACCGGGGAGCTGTTTTTT. Amino acid sequence: CASFSGRALDTGELFF.